The entry below gives a single TCR beta chain sequence along with its context. The source of the sample is a study of Ad26.COV2.S vaccination and SARS-CoV-2 variants. Here immunoSEQ multiplex PCR was the method, and the copy in TCRdb shows in-frame clones only, minus some. The data contain fewer than 500,000 clones, less than 95% of them singletons. The V gene's germline CDR1 is SNHLY and CDR2 FYNNEI. The CDR3 is 14 amino acids. V gave up 2 bases and J gave up 3 bases, with 10 bases separating them. Regarding treatment: 15 to 20 received Ad26.COV2.S at low or high dose, single or two shots; roughly five received placebo; per-sample allocation not given. Collection of samples fell on day 63 after the first vaccine or placebo injection.

The sequenced sample was peripheral blood, obtained in a trial of Ad26.COV2.S vaccine versus placebo. The chain links TRBV2 to TRBJ2-5, with D tentatively TRBD1 (5 bases). The receptor comes from a person aged 18-65 years who received the Ad26.COV2.S COVID-19 vaccine or a placebo. The CDR3 protein is CASSELLREETQYF. Here the CDR3 DNA reads TGTGCCAGCAGTGAACTCCTCAGGGAAGAGACCCAGTACTTC.